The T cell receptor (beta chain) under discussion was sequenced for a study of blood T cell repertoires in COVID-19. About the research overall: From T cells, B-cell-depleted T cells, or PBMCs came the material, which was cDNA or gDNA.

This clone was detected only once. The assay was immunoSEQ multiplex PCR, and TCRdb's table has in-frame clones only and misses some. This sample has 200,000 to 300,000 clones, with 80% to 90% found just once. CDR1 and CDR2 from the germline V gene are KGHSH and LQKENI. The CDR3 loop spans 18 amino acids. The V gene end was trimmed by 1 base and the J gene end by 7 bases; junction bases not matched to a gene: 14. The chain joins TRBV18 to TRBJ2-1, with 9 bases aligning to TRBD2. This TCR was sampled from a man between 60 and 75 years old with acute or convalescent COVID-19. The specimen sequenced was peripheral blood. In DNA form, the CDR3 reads TGTGCCAGCTCACCACTTTCGCGGGAGGGCCGACGACTGAATGAGCAGTTCTTC. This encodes CASSPLSREGRRLNEQFF.